This T cell receptor beta chain was recovered during a study of blood T cell repertoires in COVID-19. Study background: Acute and convalescent COVID-19 samples came from the United States, Italy and Spain. In each case, the material was cDNA or gDNA derived from T cells, B-cell-depleted T cells, or PBMCs.

Germline CDR1 KGHSH, CDR2 LQKENI. The CDR3 covers 15 residues. After removal of 3 bases from V and 0 bases from J, the junction contained 0 bases not matched to a gene. Authors' methods: Quantification of nucleated cells was approximated via reference gene primer amplification. Clones were sequenced by immunoSEQ multiplex PCR, and TCRdb holds only the in-frame ones, with some missing. Clone size and V and J calls were adopted from that table, with D and trimming inferred from the DNA. The sample lists about 260,000 clones; 85% to 90% were seen once. V and J are TRBV18 and TRBJ1-3; 9 nucleotides align to TRBD1. The origin of this receptor is a man aged 18 to 30 with active or convalescent COVID-19. Sequencing used peripheral blood. The CDR3 DNA reads as TGTGCCAGCTCACCGGGACAGGGCTCTGGAAACACCATATATTTT. Amino acid sequence: CASSPGQGSGNTIYF.